Many counts were recorded for the clone carrying this TCR beta chain. These data originate in a study of T cells in Graves' hyperthyroidism and ophthalmopathy. About the research overall: The initial diagnosis was the point when peripheral blood was collected, ahead of any treatment.

V lost 2 bases and J 4 bases, leaving 11 bases between the germline ends. The CDR3 has 14 residues. Germline CDR1 and CDR2: ENHRY and SYGVKD. Amplified TCR beta CDR3 regions derived from RNA transcripts. When the TCR CDR3 underwent first-round RT-PCR, the HTBI primer set was used. TCRdb ran MiXCR on the multiplex PCR reads and lists one entry per CDR3 protein. The sample yields fewer than 450,000 distinct CDR3 sequences, 17% seen once. Blood was drawn at first hyperthyroidism diagnosis, before any ophthalmopathy symptoms. Fresh peripheral blood, approximately 10 ml, yielded the PBMCs. The V and J genes are TRBV10-3 and TRBJ1-1, with D perhaps matching TRBD1 (6 bases). The origin of this receptor is a young woman with Graves' hyperthyroidism that later progressed to Graves' ophthalmopathy. Sequenced: blood. CDR3 DNA sequence: TGTGCCATCAGTGAGGCAACAGGGACCACTGAAGCTTTCTTT. It yields the protein CAISEATGTTEAFF.